One and the same sample provided the 7 T cell receptor beta chains below, sequenced in a study of blood T cells in healthy people across ages. PCR was performed a second time for about 7 to 12 cycles using a sample-barcoded 5' primer and a J-beta primer mix. TCRdb reanalysed the 5' RACE reads using MiXCR and keeps one entry per CDR3 protein. The sample has 600,000 or so distinct CDR3 sequences; 47% are singletons. Material: blood. The receptors shown here come from an elderly man in good health.

The CDR3 coding sequence is TGTGCCAGCAGCACCGTGGACGGGCTGACAGATACGCAGTATTTT. Protein sequence: CASSTVDGLTDTQYF. This chain links TRBV7-9 with TRBJ2-3, with D hard to call. With 5 bases removed from V and 3 bases from J, the gap between germline ends came to 15 bases. This CDR3 is built from 15 residues. Germline V gene lookup returns CDR1 SEHNR and CDR2 FQNEAQ (reference sequence).

The chain carries TRBV7-2 and TRBJ2-5; TRBD1 is a possible D gene (7 bases). The J call is in doubt because the DNA end fits TRBJ2-7 better. CDR3 length equals 16 residues. Germline V gene data show CDR1 as SGHTA and CDR2 as FQGNSA. In nucleotides, the CDR3 is TGTGCCAGCAGCTTAAGGACAGGCGGGGAAGACTACGAGCAGTACTTC. Translated: CASSLRTGGEDYEQYF.

The table lists this clonotype with a few counts. The chain joins TRBV9 to TRBJ2-1, with D possibly matching TRBD1 (6 bases). V lost 3 bases and J lost 3, with 13 bases in between. CDR1 is SGDLS and CDR2 is YYNGEE in the germline V gene. This CDR3 contains 15 residues. The CDR3 DNA sequence: TGTGCCAGCAGCGCCACAGGGTCTCACTACAATGAGCAGTTCTTC. The encoded protein is CASSATGSHYNEQFF. Variable domain in full (rest from reference TRBV9 and TRBJ2-1): DSGVTQTPKHLITATGQRVTLRCSPRSGDLSVYWYQQSLDQGLQFLIQYYNGEERAKGNILERFSAQQFPDLHSELNLSSLELGDSALYFCASSATGSHYNEQFFGPGTRLTVL.

This chain uses TRBV29-1 with TRBJ1-4; no reliable D call. The CDR3 totals 13 residues. CDR1 and CDR2 (germline): SQVTM, ANQGSEA. Trimming removed 7 bases from V and 11 bases from J, with 20 bases in between. The CDR3 nucleotides read TGCAGCGGCGGTTCACCGCTCGACGGGAAACTGTTTTTT. It yields the protein CSGGSPLDGKLFF.

The chain carries TRBV20-1 and TRBJ2-1; 9 positions match TRBD1. V lost 3 bases to trimming and J lost 10 bases; unmatched junction nucleotides: 10. Germline lookup yields CDR1 DFQATT and CDR2 SNEGSKA (reference sequence). The CDR3 covers 14 residues. The CDR3 DNA is TGCAGTGCTAGCTCGGGACAGGGTTTCGGAGAGCAGTTCTTC. Translation gives CSASSGQGFGEQFF.

The table lists this clonotype with a few counts. This sequence joins TRBV6-5 and TRBJ2-7; TRBD1 aligns across 9 bases. The J call may be in error: the DNA end matches TRBJ2-5 better. The CDR3 extends over 15 amino acids. The germline V gene has CDR1 MNHEY and CDR2 SVGAGI. Written as DNA, the CDR3 is TGTGCCAGCAGTCCATGGACAGGGGAGGAGGGGACCCAGTACTTC. Protein sequence: CASSPWTGEEGTQYF.

V is TRBV5-1 and J is TRBJ2-6; D remains ambiguous. V was pared by 0 bases and J by 0 bases, with 10 bases between. This CDR3 region has 17 residues. In germline, CDR1 is SGHRS, CDR2 YFSETQ. CDR3 bases: TGCGCCAGCAGCTTGGTGTCTTACTACTCTGGGGCCAACGTCCTGACTTTC. It is translated as CASSLVSYYSGANVLTF. The full variable domain, completed using reference TRBV5-1 and TRBJ2-6, is KAGVTQTPRYLIKTRGQQVTLSCSPISGHRSVSWYQQTPGQGLQFLFEYFSETQRNKGNFPGRFSGRQFSNSRSEMNVSTLELGDSALYLCASSLVSYYSGANVLTFGAGSRLTVL.